These 18 T cell receptor beta chains came from one sample sequenced in a study of tumor-infiltrating lymphocytes in primary liver carcinoma. Co-extracted RNA and DNA came from about 20-30 mg of unsorted bulk tissue. The researchers produced TCR beta cDNA from roughly 550 ng total RNA with a constant-region primer. Slightly modified ARM-PCR, run as three nested multiplex PCR rounds, produced the TCR beta libraries. Forward primers for TRBV1-TRBV30 and a C-beta reverse primer served the first two PCR rounds, at 10 cycles each. MiXCR was run by TCRdb on the multiplex PCR reads, yielding one entry per CDR3 protein. The sample has about 130,000 distinct CDR3 sequences, 64% seen once; the top ten hold 8.4%. The sequenced material came from liver tumor tissue from sampling region 3. Regarding subset: tumor region T3, left-lateral pole. All receptors derive from an older woman with primary liver carcinoma and hepatitis B virus infection.

Remarks on this clonotype: This CDR3 fails to terminate in the conserved phenylalanine or tryptophan, so it likely reflects a read error. The CDR3 coding sequence is TGCAGCGTTGATCCCAGCGGGAGTGAGACCCAGTACGTC. As protein: CSVDPSGSETQYV. The chain joins TRBV29-1 to TRBJ2-5; 8 bases are shared with TRBD2. This CDR3 comprises 13 residues. The trim removed 3 bases at V and 5 bases at J, leaving 5 bases unmatched. The germline gives CDR1 SQVTM, CDR2 ANQGSEA.

Regarding this clonotype: The junction does not match germline at one end; this may be a read error. The chain carries TRBV11-3 and TRBJ2-1, with D unresolved. The germline CDR1 and CDR2 sequences are SGHNT and YENEEA. This CDR3 has 17 amino acids. CDR3 coding DNA: TGTGCTAGCAGCTCCCGGTGGGCGCGGACCATGGGAAATGAGCAGTTCTTC. This sequence encodes CASSSRWARTMGNEQFF.

This clonotype was found many times. The V call is TRBV5-6, the J call TRBJ2-1; D perhaps matches TRBD1 (7 bases). Germline CDR1 is SGHDT and CDR2 is YYEEEE. The CDR3 extends over 15 amino acids. V was pared by 3 bases and J by 5 bases, with 15 bases between. The CDR3 protein is CASSSVRGVNNEQFF. Written as DNA, the CDR3 is TGTGCCAGCAGCTCGGTCAGGGGGGTAAACAATGAGCAGTTCTTC.

V gene TRBV6-6 combines with J gene TRBJ2-7, with a possible D match to TRBD2 (6 bases). Per germline, CDR1 MNHNY and CDR2 SVGAGI (reference sequence). The germline V and J ends were trimmed by 0 bases and 7 bases, with 19 bases remaining between them. The CDR3 totals 16 residues. The chain's CDR3 is CASSYSVRLANYEQYF. The CDR3 DNA is TGTGCCAGCAGTTACTCCGTGCGGCTAGCGAACTATGAGCAGTACTTC.

The chain couples TRBV11-1 to TRBJ2-1; D is possibly TRBD2 (5 bases). The germline gives CDR1 SGHAT, CDR2 FQDESV (reference sequence). CDR3 length equals 12 residues. The CDR3 coding sequence is TGTGTCATCAGCTCCCCCGGAGGCGTTCAGTTCTTC. This encodes CVISSPGGVQFF.

This clonotype was observed a handful of times. This chain joins TRBV7-9 and TRBJ2-2, with D possibly being TRBD2 (5 bases). V gave up 5 bases and J gave up 5 bases, with 15 bases separating them. The V gene's germline CDR1 is SEHNR and CDR2 FQNEAQ (reference sequence). The CDR3 has 15 residues. This CDR3 reads CASSLERVRTGELFF. The CDR3 coding sequence is TGTGCCAGCAGCCTCGAGAGGGTGAGGACCGGGGAGCTGTTTTTT.

In regard to this clonotype: A clone one base away is much larger, so this may be a read error. The conserved closing phenylalanine or tryptophan is absent in this CDR3, likely reflecting a read error. Because the CDR3's place on the DNA is in doubt, the DNA is left out and the CDR3 is given as listed by TCRdb. This chain uses TRBV6-2 or TRBV6-3 with TRBJ2-7; TRBD2, the table's D call, lacks a check against the DNA. The germline CDR1 and CDR2 sequences are MNHEY and SVGEGT. Ends included, the CDR3 has 15 residues. CDR3 amino acids: CASSYRIHQLASTLI.

This clonotype has a single count. One end of the junction fails to match germline, which may point to a read error. The V call is TRBV24-1, the J call TRBJ2-5; 7 nucleotides match TRBD2. The CDR3 runs 15 residues. Per germline, CDR1 KGHDR and CDR2 SFDVKD. The CDR3 region is CVTSDSRAGVETQYF. CDR3 DNA: TGTGTCACCAGTGATTCTAGGGCGGGGGTAGAAACCCAGTACTTC.

Comments on this clonotype: Since a much larger clone is just one base distant, this may be a read error. The CDR3 sequence: CASSSLAGSHYEQYF. The CDR3 DNA is TGTGCCAGCAGCTCGCTCGCCGGGTCCCACTACGAGCAGTACTTC. V gene TRBV14 combines with J gene TRBJ2-7; unclear D gene. Germline-derived CDR1 and CDR2 are SGHDN and FVKESK. The CDR3 covers 15 residues. V gave up 5 bases and J gave up 3 bases, with 17 bases separating them.

Regarding this clonotype: A single base separates this from a much larger clone, so it may be a read error. This CDR3 reads CASSRTDSSYTF. CDR3 nucleotide sequence: TGCGCCAGCAGCAGAACGGACAGTAGCTACACCTTC. The chain combines TRBV5-1 with TRBJ1-2; perhaps TRBD1 as D (6 bases). This CDR3 contains 12 residues. The V end lost 4 bases, the J end lost 9 bases, and 13 bases lay between the germline ends. From germline, CDR1 is SGHRS and CDR2 YFSETQ.

This clonotype was counted at least ten times. This chain connects TRBV6-2 or TRBV6-3 to TRBJ2-1; perhaps TRBD1 as D (6 bases). CDR3 length: 14 residues. CDR1 is MNHEY, CDR2 SVGEGT, per germline. V was trimmed by 6 bases and J by 7 bases, leaving 16 bases between them. The CDR3 is CASSTGQEVNEQFF. The CDR3 DNA is TGTGCCAGCAGCACAGGGCAGGAAGTGAATGAGCAGTTCTTC.

As to this clonotype: One end of the junction is discordant with germline, which a read error may explain. This sequence joins TRBV7-8 and TRBJ2-1, with D hard to call. Germline-derived CDR1 and CDR2 are SGHVS and FQNEAQ. The CDR3 runs 15 residues. The CDR3 region has the DNA TGTGTCAGCAGCTTAGCCCGACAAGCTCTCAATGAGCAGTTCTTC. Translation: CVSSLARQALNEQFF. The complete variable domain, with remaining parts taken from reference TRBV7-8 and TRBJ2-1, reads GAGVSQSPRYKVAKRGQDVALRCDPISGHVSLFWYQQALGQGPEFLTYFQNEAQLDKSGLPSDRFFAERPEGSVSTLKIQRTQQEDSAVYLCVSSLARQALNEQFFGPGTRLTVL.

In its sample, this clonotype was seen many times. This chain joins TRBV6-1 and TRBJ1-5; D not resolved. CDR1 and CDR2 from the germline V gene are MNHNS and SASEGT. The V gene lost 2 bases and the J gene lost 6 bases, with 2 bases spanning the gap. The CDR3 consists of 11 residues. The CDR3 region is CASSEPQPQHF. CDR3 in DNA: TGTGCCAGCAGTGAACCTCAGCCCCAGCATTTT.

This chain joins TRBV11-2 and TRBJ2-2, with a weak D call TRBD1 (6 bases). CDR1 is SGHAT and CDR2 is FQNNGV in the germline V gene. The CDR3 spans 16 residues. Trimming removed 3 bases from V and 13 bases from J, with 24 bases in between. CDR3 protein: CASSFQTGSNTRGLFF. The DNA for the CDR3 is TGTGCCAGCAGCTTCCAGACAGGCTCTAACACCCGGGGGCTGTTTTTT. Using reference TRBV11-2 and TRBJ2-2 for the parts outside the CDR3, the full variable domain is EAGVAQSPRYKIIEKRQSVAFWCNPISGHATLYWYQQILGQGPKLLIQFQNNGVVDDSQLPKDRFSAERLKGVDSTLKIQPAKLEDSAVYLCASSFQTGSNTRGLFFGEGSRLTVL.

The chain carries TRBV19 and TRBJ1-5, with D uncertain. The V gene's germline CDR1 is LNHDA and CDR2 SQIVND (reference sequence). V was shortened by 5 bases and J by 4 bases, with 15 bases between the two germline ends. This CDR3 region has 15 residues. This CDR3 is CASSFRQLGNQPQHF. Here the CDR3 DNA reads TGTGCCAGTAGTTTCCGCCAGCTAGGAAATCAGCCCCAGCATTTT.

With regard to this clonotype: Since a much larger clone is just one base distant, this may be a read error. The chain links TRBV29-1 to TRBJ2-7, with 8 bases lining up with TRBD2. The germline CDR1 and CDR2 sequences are SQVTM and ANQGSEA. The CDR3 totals 13 residues. CDR3 sequence: CGVEPGLGSEQYF. The CDR3 DNA sequence: TGCGGCGTTGAACCGGGACTAGGGAGCGAGCAGTACTTC.

The gene calls are TRBV21-1 and TRBJ1-5; the table's D call, TRBD1, has no DNA check behind it. TRBV21-1 is recorded as a pseudogene. The CDR3 loop spans 16 amino acids. The CDR3 DNA reads as TGTGCCAGCAGCCCCCGGGACAGGGCCGGAGGGCGGTCCCAGCATTTT. This gives the protein CASSPRDRAGGRSQHF.

Turning to this clonotype: Compared with germline, one end of the junction differs, possibly owing to a read error. The CDR3 reads CVSNFRASSDTQYF. The CDR3 coding sequence is TGTGTCAGCAACTTCAGGGCTAGCTCAGATACGCAGTATTTT. This chain connects TRBV11-3 to TRBJ2-3, with D perhaps assigned TRBD1 or TRBD2 (5 bases each). This CDR3 region has 14 residues. CDR1 and CDR2 (germline): SGHNT, YENEEA.